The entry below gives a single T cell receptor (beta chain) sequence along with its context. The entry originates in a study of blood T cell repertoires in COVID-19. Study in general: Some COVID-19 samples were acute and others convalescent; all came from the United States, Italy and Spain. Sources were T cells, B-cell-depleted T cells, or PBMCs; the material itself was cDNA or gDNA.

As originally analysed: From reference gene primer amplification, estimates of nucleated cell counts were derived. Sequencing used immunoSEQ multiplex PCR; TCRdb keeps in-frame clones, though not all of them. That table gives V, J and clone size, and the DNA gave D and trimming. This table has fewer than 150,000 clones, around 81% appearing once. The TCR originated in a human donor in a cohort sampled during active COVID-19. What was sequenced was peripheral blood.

The CDR3 is CASSLTGQGHQETQYF. The CDR3 DNA reads as TGTGCCAGCAGCTTAACGGGACAGGGACATCAAGAGACCCAGTACTTC. V usage is TRBV7-2 and J usage is TRBJ2-5, with 9 bases fitting TRBD1. V shed 2 bases, J shed 2 bases, and the junction held 6 bases outside the gene matches. The CDR3 spans 16 residues. From germline, CDR1 is SGHTA and CDR2 FQGNSA.